This entry lists 15 T cell receptor beta chains sequenced from one sample in a study of cytomegalovirus exposure and HLA in healthy donors. The PCR had 60 Vbeta and 13 Jbeta primers. TCRdb's copy holds only in-frame clones and misses some; the assay was immunoSEQ multiplex PCR. The sample has 150,000 or so clones; over 70% are singletons. The sequenced material came from PBMCs. The origin of the receptors is a man aged 25-40 years in good health and CMV-seronegative.

The V gene is TRBV5-1, the J gene TRBJ1-1, with D tentatively TRBD1 (5 bases). This CDR3 region has 15 residues. Germline CDR1 reads SGHRS; CDR2 reads YFSETQ. Trimming cost V 5 bases and J 1 base, with 15 bases left between them. This CDR3 reads CASRVEGTKNTEAFF. CDR3 coding DNA: TGCGCCAGCAGAGTTGAGGGGACTAAGAACACTGAAGCTTTCTTT.

The rearrangement uses TRBV18 and TRBJ1-4; 8 bases are a match to TRBD1. This CDR3 comprises 19 residues. V gave up 4 bases and J gave up 3 bases; unmatched junction bases: 16. Looked up from germline, CDR1 is KGHSH and CDR2 is LQKENI. The CDR3 nucleotides are TGTGCCAGCTCACACGACGTGGCAGGGGGCCGGGGAGCTAATGAAAAACTGTTTTTT. Translated: CASSHDVAGGRGANEKLFF.

This rearrangement joins TRBV27 to TRBJ2-3, with 12 positions matching TRBD1. The V and J ends lost 8 bases and 5 bases, in that order; junction bases with no gene match: 11. Germline CDR1 and CDR2: MNHEY and SMNVEV (reference sequence). The CDR3 consists of 16 residues. The CDR3 nucleotides read TGTGCCAGCGGACGACGGGGGACAGGGGGCGGAGATACGCAGTATTTT. Translated, it gives CASGRRGTGGGDTQYF.

The chain is built from TRBV2 and TRBJ2-2; weak D call: TRBD2 (5 bases). Germline CDR1 and CDR2: SNHLY and FYNNEI. V was pared by 6 bases and J by 0 bases, with 11 bases between. The CDR3 is 15 amino acids. CDR3 sequence reads: CASRIGLTNTGELFF. The CDR3 region has the DNA TGTGCCAGCAGGATCGGACTTACGAACACCGGGGAGCTGTTTTTT.

The chain recombines TRBV7-9 with TRBJ1-4; D not resolved. CDR1 SEHNR and CDR2 FQNEAQ come from the germline V gene (reference sequence). Deletions cut 6 bases from V and 0 bases from J, with 17 bases between. The CDR3 covers 17 residues. The CDR3 bases are TGTGCCAGCAGTACACAAGAGGCGGTAGCAACTAATGAAAAACTGTTTTTT. Translated, it gives CASSTQEAVATNEKLFF.

This chain links TRBV27 with TRBJ1-2; TRBD1 matches 8 bases. This CDR3 is 13 amino acids long. V gave up 5 bases and J gave up 5 bases; unmatched junction bases: 4. Germline CDR1 reads MNHEY; CDR2 reads SMNVEV (reference sequence). The CDR3, as DNA: TGTGCCAGCAGTCCGGGGACAGGATATGGCTACACCTTC. Translation gives CASSPGTGYGYTF.

The chain links TRBV5-5 to TRBJ1-6; no reliable D call. The CDR3 totals 16 residues. The germline V and J ends were trimmed by 1 base and 7 bases, with 15 bases remaining between them. Per the germline V gene, CDR1 is SGHKS and CDR2 is YYEKEE (reference sequence). The CDR3 nucleotides read TGTGCCAGCAGCTTGCATCCGGGAGACGGGAATTCACCCCTCCACTTT. Amino acid sequence: CASSLHPGDGNSPLHF.

The V call is TRBV18, the J call TRBJ1-1, with D maybe TRBD1 (6 bases). Germline V gene data show CDR1 as KGHSH and CDR2 as LQKENI. Trimming stripped 1 base from V and 0 bases from J, with 12 bases between. This CDR3 is built from 16 residues. CDR3 amino acids: CASSPRQAIMNTEAFF. In nucleotides, the CDR3 is TGTGCCAGCTCACCACGACAGGCCATCATGAACACTGAAGCTTTCTTT.

The gene calls are TRBV19 and TRBJ1-2; 10 bases fit TRBD1. This CDR3 spans 15 amino acids. J lost 7 bases, V lost 3 bases, and 8 bases had no gene match. From germline, CDR1 is LNHDA and CDR2 SQIVND (reference sequence). CDR3 sequence reads: CASSILSGQGFGYTF. The CDR3 region has the DNA TGTGCCAGTAGTATCCTGTCGGGACAGGGGTTTGGCTACACCTTC.

The chain is built from TRBV4-1 and TRBJ1-1; 7 nucleotides line up with TRBD1. The CDR3 totals 15 residues. Germline trimming cut 2 bases from V and 4 bases from J; bases unmatched to any gene: 7. CDR1 and CDR2 (germline): MGHRA, YSYEKL. The CDR3 sequence is CASSQSQGVSTEAFF. For the CDR3, the DNA is TGCGCCAGCAGCCAATCCCAGGGGGTCAGCACTGAAGCTTTCTTT.

V usage is TRBV28 and J usage is TRBJ2-5; TRBD2 agrees at 10 bases. Per germline, CDR1 MDHEN and CDR2 SYDVKM. The length of the CDR3 is 16 residues. V shed 7 bases and J 5 bases; nucleotides not matched to a gene: 13. CDR3 sequence reads: CASTPGDLAGDETQYF. The CDR3, as DNA: TGTGCCAGCACCCCCGGGGATCTAGCGGGGGACGAGACCCAGTACTTC.

A few counts support this clone. The rearrangement uses TRBV6-1 and TRBJ2-3, with D possibly TRBD1 on 5 matching bases. The ends were cut back, 9 bases at V and 2 bases at J, with 9 bases in the middle. The CDR3 runs 12 residues. CDR1 MNHNS and CDR2 SASEGT come from the germline V gene. The CDR3 spells CASQGTTDTQYF. In DNA, the CDR3 is TGTGCCAGTCAGGGAACCACAGATACGCAGTATTTT.

This clone is a singleton in its sample. The chain combines TRBV7-2 with TRBJ1-4; D might be TRBD1 (5 bases). CDR1 SGHTA and CDR2 FQGNSA come from the germline V gene. Trimming pared 2 bases from V and 3 bases from J, leaving 10 bases between. The CDR3 contains 15 residues. CDR3 residues: CASSLTGKANEKLFF. The CDR3 nucleotides read TGTGCCAGCAGCTTAACAGGAAAAGCTAATGAAAAACTGTTTTTT.

About this clone: Sequence at one end of the junction differs from germline and may be a read error. The rearrangement uses TRBV6-1 and TRBJ1-2; 8 bases map to TRBD1. CDR1 is MNHNS and CDR2 is SASEGT in the germline V gene. The CDR3 loop spans 12 amino acids. DNA of the CDR3: TGTGCCAGCAGGAGGACAGGGAATGGCTACCCCTTC. Amino acid sequence: CASRRTGNGYPF.

This clone was found a few times. V is TRBV10-3 and J is TRBJ2-1; a possible D gene is TRBD2 (6 bases). The V and J ends lost 0 bases and 4 bases respectively, with 13 bases between them. The germline CDR1 and CDR2 sequences are ENHRY and SYGVKD. CDR3 size: 16 residues. CDR3 sequence reads: CAISESGLAIYNEQFF. CDR3 DNA sequence: TGTGCCATCAGTGAGTCAGGGCTAGCGATATACAATGAGCAGTTCTTC.